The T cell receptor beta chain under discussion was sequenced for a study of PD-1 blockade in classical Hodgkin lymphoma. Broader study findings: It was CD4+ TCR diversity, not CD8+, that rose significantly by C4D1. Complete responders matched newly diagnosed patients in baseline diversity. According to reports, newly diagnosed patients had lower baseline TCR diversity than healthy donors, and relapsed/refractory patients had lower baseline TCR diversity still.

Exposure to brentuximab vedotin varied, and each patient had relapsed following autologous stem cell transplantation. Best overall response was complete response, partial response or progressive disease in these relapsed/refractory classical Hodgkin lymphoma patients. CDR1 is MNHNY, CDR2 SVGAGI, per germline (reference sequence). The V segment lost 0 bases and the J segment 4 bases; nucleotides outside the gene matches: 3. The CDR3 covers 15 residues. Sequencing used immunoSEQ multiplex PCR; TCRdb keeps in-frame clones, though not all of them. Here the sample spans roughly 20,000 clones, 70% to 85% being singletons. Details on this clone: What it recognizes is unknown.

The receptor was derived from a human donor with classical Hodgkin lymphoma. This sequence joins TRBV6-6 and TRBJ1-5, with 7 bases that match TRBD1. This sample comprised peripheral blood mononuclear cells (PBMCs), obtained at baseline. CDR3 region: CASSYSGTVNQPQHF. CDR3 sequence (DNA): TGTGCCAGCAGTTACTCTGGGACAGTTAATCAGCCCCAGCATTTT.